These 10 T cell receptor beta chains were sequenced from one sample in a study of control samples from healthy donors and cancer patients. Only in-frame clones appear in the TCRdb table, and some are missing; sequencing was by immunoSEQ multiplex PCR. The sample has 150,000 or so clones; 70% to 90% are singletons. Sequencing was done on a sample of blood. These receptors all come from a man younger than 40 in good health.

V usage is TRBV28 and J usage is TRBJ2-7; D may be TRBD2 (5 bases). CDR3 size: 14 residues. The germline V gene encodes CDR1 MDHEN and CDR2 SYDVKM. V was pared by 2 bases and J by 3 bases, with 11 bases between. CDR3 DNA sequence: TGTGCCAGCAGTTTAGGCACGGGGTTCTACGAGCAGTACTTC. It is translated as CASSLGTGFYEQYF. Looking up the rest from reference TRBV28 and TRBJ2-7 gives the full variable domain: DVKVTQSSRYLVKRTGEKVFLECVQDMDHENMFWYRQDPGLGLRLIYFSYDVKMKEKGDIPEGYSVSREKKERFSLILESASTNQTSMYLCASSLGTGFYEQYFGPGTRLTVT.

The chain employs TRBV5-4 and TRBJ2-5; D remains unclear. The V gene's germline CDR1 is SGHNT and CDR2 YYREEE (reference sequence). The CDR3 contains 15 residues. The V end lost 4 bases, the J end lost 4 bases, and 17 bases lay between the germline ends. This chain's CDR3 is CASSDKVGNSETQYF. CDR3 sequence (DNA): TGTGCCAGCAGCGATAAAGTGGGGAATTCAGAGACCCAGTACTTC. The full variable domain, completed using reference TRBV5-4 and TRBJ2-5, is ETGVTQSPTHLIKTRGQQVTLRCSSQSGHNTVSWYQQALGQGPQFIFQYYREEENGRGNFPPRFSGLQFPNYSSELNVNALELDDSALYLCASSDKVGNSETQYFGPGTRLLVL.

The table lists this clone with a count of one. This chain uses TRBV3-1 (or the pseudogene TRBV3-2) with TRBJ1-1, with D maybe TRBD1 (5 bases). CDR1 is LGHDT and CDR2 is YNNKEL in the germline V gene (reference sequence). V shed 4 bases and J shed 5 bases, with 14 bases lying between them. The CDR3 has 14 residues. The CDR3 is CASSPWLGGTEAFF. In nucleotides, the CDR3 is TGTGCCAGCAGCCCCTGGCTCGGGGGGACTGAAGCTTTCTTT.

The chain couples TRBV7-2 to TRBJ2-3, with D possibly being TRBD2 (6 bases). Germline V gene data show CDR1 as SGHTA and CDR2 as FQGNSA. Trimming left V 1 base short and J 1 base short, with 12 bases between. CDR3 size: 16 residues. CDR3 region: CASSLGWAGRTDTQYF. As DNA, the CDR3 is TGTGCCAGCAGCTTAGGTTGGGCGGGACGCACAGATACGCAGTATTTT.

V gene TRBV24-1 combines with J gene TRBJ2-1, with 8 nucleotides matching TRBD2. Germline CDR1 KGHDR, CDR2 SFDVKD. The CDR3 is 16 residues long. The ends lost 4 bases at V and 2 bases at J; junction bases unmatched: 6. Written as DNA, the CDR3 is TGTGCCACCAGTGACCCCAGCGGGGGCCCCTACAATGAGCAGTTCTTC. Translating gives CATSDPSGGPYNEQFF.

This clone was seen just once. This chain links TRBV3-1 (or the pseudogene TRBV3-2) with TRBJ2-7; D is undetermined. Germline V gene data show CDR1 as LGHDT and CDR2 as YNNKEL (reference sequence). The CDR3 runs 14 residues. V lost 1 base and J 0 bases, leaving 7 bases between the germline ends. As DNA, the CDR3 is TGTGCCAGCAGCCAAGGGGCGTTCTCCTACGAGCAGTACTTC. This gives the protein CASSQGAFSYEQYF.

This chain uses TRBV28 with TRBJ1-5; 11 nucleotides line up with TRBD1. This CDR3 spans 15 amino acids. The trim removed 4 bases at V and 5 bases at J, leaving 4 bases unmatched. Germline lookup yields CDR1 MDHEN and CDR2 SYDVKM. CDR3 sequence (DNA): TGTGCCAGCAGTTCGGGACAGGGGGTTTATCAGCCCCAGCATTTT. This translates into CASSSGQGVYQPQHF.

The gene calls are TRBV6-5 and TRBJ2-5; D might be TRBD2 (6 bases). V dropped 0 bases and J dropped 9 bases, with 20 bases sitting between them. The CDR3 consists of 16 residues. The germline V gene encodes CDR1 MNHEY and CDR2 SVGAGI. The CDR3 spells CASSYSISYRGGSQYF. The CDR3 nucleotides are TGTGCCAGCAGTTACTCGATATCGTATCGTGGGGGGTCCCAGTACTTC.

V gene TRBV7-9 combines with J gene TRBJ1-4; perhaps TRBD1 as D (6 bases). CDR1 is SEHNR and CDR2 is FQNEAQ in the germline V gene (reference sequence). The CDR3 is 13 amino acids. The V end lost 8 bases, the J end lost 5 bases, and 12 bases lay between the germline ends. The CDR3, as DNA: TGTGCCAGCGTGGACAGTCTAAATGAAAAACTGTTTTTT. It is translated as CASVDSLNEKLFF.

The V gene is TRBV3-1 (or the pseudogene TRBV3-2), the J gene TRBJ2-7; weak D call: TRBD1 (6 bases). V lost 0 bases to trimming and J lost 3 bases, with 15 bases between them. This CDR3 spans 16 amino acids. CDR1 LGHDT and CDR2 YNNKEL come from the germline V gene (reference sequence). CDR3: CASSQDLGTTDYEQYF. CDR3 nucleotides: TGTGCCAGCAGCCAAGATCTTGGGACAACAGACTACGAGCAGTACTTC.